The rows below give T cell receptor beta chains drawn from one sample of a study of T cells in Graves' hyperthyroidism and ophthalmopathy. MiXCR was run by TCRdb on the multiplex PCR reads, yielding one entry per CDR3 protein. The sample lists 500,000 to 800,000 distinct CDR3 sequences, 40% to 55% occurring once. Sequences were obtained from peripheral blood or thyroid tissue (not recorded which). The receptors originated from an adult man with Graves' disease, either hyperthyroidism or ophthalmopathy (not recorded which). CDR3s leave out the opening cysteine and the closing phenylalanine or tryptophan. D genes are given only for firm matches.

J gene: TRBJ2-7
V gene: TRBV7-2
D gene: -
CDR3 protein: ASTRGFRYEQY

J gene: TRBJ1-1
V gene: TRBV10-2
D gene: -
CDR3 protein: ASTPPRGTEAF

J gene: TRBJ1-6
V gene: TRBV10-3
D gene: -
CDR3 protein: AISEEQISPLH

J gene: TRBJ2-7
V gene: TRBV11-1
D gene: -
CDR3 protein: ASSRRGDYEQY

J gene: TRBJ2-7
V gene: TRBV7-9
D gene: TRBD1
CDR3 protein: ASSLGQENYEQY

J gene: TRBJ1-1
V gene: TRBV20-1
D gene: -
CDR3 protein: SVGAGGTHREAF

J gene: TRBJ2-7
V gene: TRBV12-3/TRBV12-4
D gene: -
CDR3 protein: ASSWNANEQY

J gene: TRBJ2-7
V gene: TRBV20-1
D gene: TRBD2
CDR3 protein: SVSTGLAGVYEQY

J gene: TRBJ1-4
V gene: TRBV25-1
D gene: TRBD1
CDR3 protein: ASRGTAQNEKLF

J gene: TRBJ1-2
V gene: TRBV7-9
D gene: -
CDR3 protein: ASSPRTVPTNYGYT

J gene: TRBJ1-6
V gene: TRBV29-1
D gene: TRBD1
CDR3 protein: SVRTGGPYNSPLH

J gene: TRBJ1-5
V gene: TRBV24-1
D gene: -
CDR3 protein: ATSDPGDSNQPQH

J gene: TRBJ2-5
V gene: TRBV10-3
D gene: -
CDR3 protein: AISERGWEETQY

J gene: TRBJ1-1
V gene: TRBV7-9
D gene: -
CDR3 protein: ASSLSFGTGNTEAF

J gene: TRBJ1-6
V gene: TRBV15
D gene: -
CDR3 protein: ATRYRLGSSPLH

J gene: TRBJ1-1
V gene: TRBV29-1
D gene: -
CDR3 protein: SVDVMGGPETF

J gene: TRBJ1-2
V gene: TRBV7-9
D gene: TRBD1
CDR3 protein: ASSMDRGGYT

J gene: TRBJ2-7
V gene: TRBV20-1
D gene: -
CDR3 protein: SGAEGGSEQY

J gene: TRBJ1-1
V gene: TRBV10-3
D gene: -
CDR3 protein: AISEAGETEAF

J gene: TRBJ1-2
V gene: TRBV2
D gene: TRBD1
CDR3 protein: ASSQQGASAYGYT

J gene: TRBJ1-1
V gene: TRBV7-2
D gene: -
CDR3 protein: ASSPGVFRTEAF

J gene: TRBJ1-2
V gene: TRBV6-4
D gene: TRBD1
CDR3 protein: ASRYPGQGYGYT

J gene: TRBJ1-4
V gene: TRBV20-1
D gene: -
CDR3 protein: SARDTGGLNEKLF

J gene: TRBJ2-3
V gene: TRBV24-1
D gene: -
CDR3 protein: ATSDRTAYTDTQY

J gene: TRBJ2-7
V gene: TRBV20-1
D gene: -
CDR3 protein: SARDPRASYEQY

J gene: TRBJ2-7
V gene: TRBV6-6
D gene: -
CDR3 protein: ASTTETPYEQY

J gene: TRBJ1-5
V gene: TRBV6-1
D gene: -
CDR3 protein: ASSEAGAALWFQH

J gene: TRBJ1-2
V gene: TRBV5-1
D gene: -
CDR3 protein: ASSLLDGGYYGYT

J gene: TRBJ1-1
V gene: TRBV7-9
D gene: -
CDR3 protein: ASSFEGNTEAF

J gene: TRBJ2-1
V gene: TRBV10-3
D gene: -
CDR3 protein: AISFGNEQF

J gene: TRBJ1-1
V gene: TRBV5-1
D gene: TRBD1
CDR3 protein: ASSRGTGGETEAF

J gene: TRBJ2-7
V gene: TRBV20-1
D gene: -
CDR3 protein: SARARQEEQY